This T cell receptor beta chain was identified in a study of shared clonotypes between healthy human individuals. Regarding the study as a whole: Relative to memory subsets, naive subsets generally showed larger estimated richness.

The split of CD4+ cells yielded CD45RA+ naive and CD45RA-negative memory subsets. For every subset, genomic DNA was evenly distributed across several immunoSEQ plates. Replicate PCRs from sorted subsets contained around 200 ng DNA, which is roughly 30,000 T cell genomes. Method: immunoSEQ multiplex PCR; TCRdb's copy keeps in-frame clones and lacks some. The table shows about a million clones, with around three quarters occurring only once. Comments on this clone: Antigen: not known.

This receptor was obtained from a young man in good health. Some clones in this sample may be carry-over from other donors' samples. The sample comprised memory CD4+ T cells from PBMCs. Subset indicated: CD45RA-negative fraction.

This CDR3 reads CASGPGGTYEQYF. The CDR3 bases are TGTGCCAGCGGACCGGGAGGGACCTACGAGCAGTACTTC. This chain joins TRBV28 and TRBJ2-7; 8 bases line up with TRBD2. The CDR3 length is 13 residues. V lost 8 bases to trimming and J lost 2 bases; unmatched junction nucleotides: 5. CDR1 and CDR2 (germline): MDHEN, SYDVKM.